Presented here are 6 T cell receptor beta chains from one specimen sequenced in a study of blood T cell repertoires in COVID-19. This table comes from immunoSEQ multiplex PCR, and its TCRdb copy is limited to in-frame clones, with some not included. The sample yields a few hundred thousand clones, 70% to 90% seen once. The sequenced sample was peripheral blood. These TCRs come from a man aged 50 to 59 who had recovered from COVID-19.

The genes are TRBV3-1 (or the pseudogene TRBV3-2) and TRBJ2-2; tentatively, D is TRBD1 (5 bases). Trimming cost V 1 base and J 5 bases, with 8 bases left between them. This CDR3 has 14 amino acids. Germline-derived CDR1 and CDR2 are LGHDT and YNNKEL (reference sequence). CDR3 sequence reads: CASSQGGQTGELFF. The CDR3 nucleotides are TGTGCCAGCAGCCAAGGAGGACAAACCGGGGAGCTGTTTTTT.

The V and J genes are TRBV6-6 and TRBJ2-7; TRBD2 is a possible D gene (6 bases). Germline V CDR1 and CDR2: MNHNY, SVGAGI (reference sequence). V was pared by 0 bases and J by 7 bases, with 7 bases between. This CDR3 has 12 amino acids. The CDR3: CASSYSGREQYF. Written as DNA, the CDR3 is TGTGCCAGCAGTTACTCGGGGAGGGAGCAGTACTTC.

J is TRBJ2-5 and V is TRBV5-5; D remains ambiguous. The CDR3 is 13 residues long. The V and J ends lost 5 bases and 5 bases respectively, with 13 bases between them. Germline V gene data show CDR1 as SGHKS and CDR2 as YYEKEE (reference sequence). CDR3 bases: TGTGCCAGCAGGGCGACTGAGCCGGAGACCCAGTACTTC. Translated, it gives CASRATEPETQYF.

CDR3 loop: CASSEAGLAGAGQETQYF. The CDR3 nucleotides are TGTGCCAGCAGTGAAGCGGGACTAGCGGGAGCAGGACAAGAGACCCAGTACTTC. The rearrangement uses TRBV6-1 and TRBJ2-5, with 14 nucleotides matching TRBD2. V was pared by 0 bases and J by 2 bases, with 5 bases of the junction left unmatched. Germline V gene data show CDR1 as MNHNS and CDR2 as SASEGT. The CDR3 spans 18 residues.

The chain employs TRBV3-1 (or the pseudogene TRBV3-2) and TRBJ2-6; possibly TRBD1 for D (6 bases). There are 18 residues in the CDR3. Germline lookup yields CDR1 LGHDT and CDR2 YNNKEL (reference sequence). V was clipped by 0 bases and J by 3 bases, with 15 bases between them. The CDR3 sequence: CASSQDRGPVFGANVLTF. Here the CDR3 DNA reads TGTGCCAGCAGCCAAGACAGGGGTCCGGTCTTTGGGGCCAACGTCCTGACTTTC.

The CDR3 sequence is CASSQRGTSGRAGTDTQYF. CDR3 nucleotides: TGTGCCAGCAGCCAAAGGGGGACTAGCGGGAGGGCCGGCACAGATACGCAGTATTTT. This chain connects TRBV27 to TRBJ2-3; 16 positions agree with TRBD2. With V trimmed by 6 bases and J by 1 base, 10 bases remained unmatched. The CDR3 runs to 19 residues. CDR1 and CDR2 from the germline V gene are MNHEY and SMNVEV (reference sequence).